The 20 T cell receptor beta chains given below trace back to one sample, sequenced in a study of response to subunit inactivated influenza vaccine. Via MiXCR, TCRdb re-called the RT-PCR reads, giving one row per CDR3 protein. Among roughly 500,000 distinct CDR3 sequences listed, under 30% were seen once. The sample also formed part of further work on T cells expressing NK-cell markers. According to that study: Researchers built TCR beta cDNA using 5'RACE template switching with UMIs.

Sequenced material: CD4+ T cells sorted from PBMCs, taken roughly 13 days after vaccination. These receptors came from a man aged 45 to 65 who received an inactivated influenza vaccine.

In DNA, the CDR3 is TGCGCCAGCAGTAGGCAGTTAAATGAAAAACTGTTTTTT. Amino acid sequence: CASSRQLNEKLFF. The chain employs TRBV5-1 and TRBJ1-4; no reliable D call. There are 13 residues in the CDR3. The germline V and J ends were trimmed by 5 bases and 5 bases, with 10 bases remaining between them. Per germline, CDR1 SGHRS and CDR2 YFSETQ.

This clonotype was counted only a few times. The V call is TRBV12-3 or TRBV12-4, the J call TRBJ2-3; no clear D. The ends were cut back, 6 bases at V and 3 bases at J, with 7 bases in the middle. This CDR3 is built from 12 residues. CDR3 residues: CASRVDTDTQYF. The CDR3 DNA reads TGTGCCAGCAGGGTAGATACAGATACGCAGTATTTT.

The chain couples TRBV15 to TRBJ2-7; D gene unclear. V shed 1 base and J shed 3 bases, with 7 bases lying between them. The germline V gene encodes CDR1 LNHNV and CDR2 YYDKDF (reference sequence). The CDR3 is 13 amino acids. Here the CDR3 reads CATSRVDHYEQYF. In DNA, the CDR3 is TGTGCCACCAGCAGAGTTGACCACTACGAGCAGTACTTC.

The chain combines TRBV20-1 with TRBJ2-7; a weak D match, TRBD2 (5 bases). Trimming cost V 0 bases and J 0 bases, with 12 bases left between them. The CDR3 extends over 15 amino acids. Germline V gives CDR1 DFQATT, CDR2 SNEGSKA (reference sequence). The CDR3 region is CSARDRGLSSYEQYF. The CDR3, as DNA: TGCAGTGCTAGAGATCGAGGGTTAAGCTCCTACGAGCAGTACTTC.

The chain has TRBV18 and TRBJ2-7; TRBD2 matches 7 bases. V dropped 2 bases and J dropped 2; count of bases not matched to a gene: 9. Germline CDR1 reads KGHSH; CDR2 reads LQKENI. This CDR3 contains 16 residues. CDR3 in amino acids: CASSPVYERGTYEQYF. CDR3 nucleotide sequence: TGTGCCAGCTCACCAGTATATGAGCGGGGAACCTACGAGCAGTACTTC.

The chain has TRBV7-2 and TRBJ2-3; D is perhaps TRBD1 or TRBD2 (5 bases each). This CDR3 is 14 amino acids long. V was clipped by 5 bases and J by 6 bases, with 15 bases between them. CDR1 and CDR2 (germline): SGHTA, FQGNSA. Written as DNA, the CDR3 is TGTGCCAGCAGCCCGGGATTATCAGGGGATACGCAGTATTTT. It translates to CASSPGLSGDTQYF.

The chain joins TRBV4-3 to TRBJ1-2; possible D gene TRBD1, 5 bases. In germline, CDR1 is LGHNA, CDR2 YSLEER. Trimming took off 1 base at V and 4 bases at J, with 16 bases between the two ends. CDR3 size: 16 residues. CDR3 residues: CASSQGGGHRLYGYTF. The CDR3 coding sequence is TGCGCCAGCAGCCAAGGAGGCGGACATCGGCTCTATGGCTACACCTTC.

The table lists this clonotype with many counts. V is TRBV20-1 and J is TRBJ2-2, with 7 bases identical to TRBD1. Germline CDR1 and CDR2: DFQATT and SNEGSKA (reference sequence). The trim removed 6 bases at V and 1 base at J, leaving 5 bases unmatched. The CDR3 has 14 residues. CDR3 residues: CSAQRQGNTGELFF. The DNA for the CDR3 is TGCAGTGCGCAAAGACAGGGGAACACCGGGGAGCTGTTTTTT.

CDR3 protein: CAISEQLAGGPDTQYF. CDR3 nucleotides: TGTGCCATCAGTGAGCAACTAGCGGGGGGGCCAGATACGCAGTATTTT. The chain has TRBV10-3 and TRBJ2-3, with 13 bases fitting TRBD2. With 2 bases clipped from V and 4 bases from J, the junction kept 3 bases outside the gene matches. Germline loops: CDR1 ENHRY, CDR2 SYGVKD. This CDR3 spans 16 amino acids.

J is TRBJ2-5 and V is TRBV12-3 or TRBV12-4; D is unresolved. Trimming shortened V by 3 bases and J by 1 base, and 6 bases separated the two germline ends. This CDR3 contains 13 residues. The CDR3 bases are TGTGCCAGCAGTTTGTTGCTCCAAGAGACCCAGTACTTC. This codes for CASSLLLQETQYF.

This sequence joins TRBV28 and TRBJ2-6, with D tentatively TRBD1 (6 bases). This CDR3 is built from 17 residues. V was pared by 5 bases and J by 3 bases, with 17 bases between. Germline CDR1 and CDR2: MDHEN and SYDVKM. This CDR3 reads CASSDTYRVGGANVLTF. The CDR3, as DNA: TGTGCCAGCAGTGATACTTACAGGGTCGGTGGGGCCAACGTCCTGACTTTC.

The chain links TRBV5-1 to TRBJ1-4; D is possibly TRBD1 (5 bases). V shed 4 bases and J shed 7 bases, with 14 bases lying between them. Germline V gives CDR1 SGHRS, CDR2 YFSETQ. The CDR3 is 14 residues long. CDR3 nucleotides: TGCGCCAGCAGCGTCGGGACGGGGGGTGAAAAACTGTTTTTT. As protein: CASSVGTGGEKLFF.

V gene TRBV6-5 combines with J gene TRBJ2-3; D is uncertain. CDR1 MNHEY and CDR2 SVGAGI come from the germline V gene. V was trimmed by 3 bases and J by 1 base, leaving 8 bases between them. This CDR3 has 14 amino acids. The CDR3 protein is CASSYQQGTDTQYF. CDR3 bases: TGTGCCAGCAGTTATCAGCAGGGCACAGATACGCAGTATTTT.

This chain connects TRBV5-1 to TRBJ2-1, with a tentative D call TRBD1 (5 bases). Trimming removed 0 bases at V and 6 bases at J, with 13 bases between. The CDR3 extends over 15 amino acids. CDR1 and CDR2 (germline): SGHRS, YFSETQ. DNA for the CDR3: TGCGCCAGCAGCTTGGGGGCAGGGCGGATCAATGAGCAGTTCTTC. This codes for CASSLGAGRINEQFF.

This chain joins TRBV7-2 and TRBJ1-5; unclear D gene. The V gene lost 4 bases and the J gene lost 5 bases, with 15 bases spanning the gap. Germline V CDR1 and CDR2: SGHTA, FQGNSA. The CDR3 spans 15 residues. The CDR3 spells CASSSPASWDQPQHF. In nucleotides, the CDR3 is TGTGCCAGCAGCTCCCCCGCCTCTTGGGATCAGCCCCAGCATTTT.

V is TRBV28 and J is TRBJ2-3, with D possibly called TRBD1 or TRBD2 (5 bases each). CDR1 is MDHEN and CDR2 is SYDVKM in the germline V gene. The CDR3 is made up of 17 amino acids. V dropped 4 bases and J dropped 0 bases, with 17 bases sitting between them. The DNA for the CDR3 is TGTGCCAGCAGTTCTCCATACGCGAGGGGAAGCACAGATACGCAGTATTTT. Translated, it gives CASSSPYARGSTDTQYF.

The chain uses TRBV28 and TRBJ2-1; D gene unclear. CDR3 length equals 17 residues. V lost 7 bases to trimming and J lost 3 bases, with 22 bases between them. Germline values: CDR1 MDHEN, CDR2 SYDVKM. The CDR3 DNA reads TGTGCCAGCATTCCCAGCCCGGGTCCAAGATACTACAATGAGCAGTTCTTC. This translates into CASIPSPGPRYYNEQFF.

This clonotype was detected many times. The chain combines TRBV12-3 or TRBV12-4 with TRBJ1-5; 7 bases line up with TRBD1. The CDR3 is 14 residues long. After removal of 6 bases from V and 5 bases from J, the junction contained 7 bases not matched to a gene. As DNA, the CDR3 is TGTGCCAGCAGAAGGGACAGCGAATATCAGCCCCAGCATTTT. It translates to CASRRDSEYQPQHF.

This clonotype has just a few counts. V usage is TRBV3-1 and J usage is TRBJ2-7; D may be TRBD1 or TRBD2 (6 bases each). The CDR3 consists of 14 residues. The V gene's germline CDR1 is LGHDT and CDR2 YNNKEL (reference sequence). V lost 4 bases to trimming and J lost 3 bases, with 13 bases between them. The CDR3 region has the DNA TGTGCCAGCAGCCCCGCTGGGGGGCACTACGAGCAGTACTTC. Translating gives CASSPAGGHYEQYF.

This clonotype was detected only a few times. The chain joins TRBV30 to TRBJ2-7; D may match TRBD1 or TRBD2 (5 bases each). CDR3 length: 15 residues. The germline V gene encodes CDR1 GTSNPN and CDR2 SVGIG (reference sequence). V lost 2 bases and J 5 bases, leaving 19 bases between the germline ends. The chain's CDR3 is CAWSPRDVYRHEQYF. For the CDR3, the DNA is TGTGCCTGGAGTCCCCGGGACGTTTACCGACACGAGCAGTACTTC.